The 23 T cell receptor beta chains below all came from one sample that was sequenced in a study of shared clonotypes between healthy human individuals. Method: immunoSEQ multiplex PCR; TCRdb's copy keeps in-frame clones and lacks some. The repertoire holds about 2.5 million clones, with under 95% as singletons. Specimen: naive CD4+ T cells from PBMCs. As for subset: CD45RA+ positively selected. The receptors stem from a man younger than 35 in good health. Some clones in this sample may be carry-over from other donors' samples.

The V call is TRBV28, the J call TRBJ2-3; D is uncertain. CDR1 and CDR2 (germline): MDHEN, SYDVKM. The CDR3 runs to 12 residues. Trimming took 7 bases from V and 6 from J, leaving 11 bases between them. The CDR3 sequence is CASTLGSDTQYF. CDR3 nucleotide sequence: TGTGCCAGCACCCTCGGTTCGGATACGCAGTATTTT.

The chain combines TRBV19 with TRBJ2-5; D is unresolved. The germline V gene has CDR1 LNHDA and CDR2 SQIVND (reference sequence). The CDR3 has 15 amino acids. The V end was cut by 3 bases, the J end by 1 base, with 12 bases between. The CDR3 reads CASSMIRAVQETQYF. The CDR3, as DNA: TGTGCCAGTAGTATGATTCGGGCAGTCCAAGAGACCCAGTACTTC.

The CDR3 loop is CASSIYGTGGAYEAFF. The DNA for the CDR3 is TGTGCCAGTAGTATTTACGGGACAGGTGGCGCATATGAAGCTTTCTTT. The chain joins TRBV19 to TRBJ1-1; TRBD1 agrees at 8 bases. V was pared by 3 bases and J by 7 bases, with 13 bases of the junction left unmatched. This CDR3 spans 16 amino acids. From germline, CDR1 is LNHDA and CDR2 SQIVND (reference sequence).

The chain joins TRBV5-1 to TRBJ1-1; 7 bases map to TRBD1. The CDR3 contains 16 residues. Looked up from germline, CDR1 is SGHRS and CDR2 is YFSETQ. Trimming at V came to 4 bases and at J to 1 base, leaving 10 bases not matched to a gene. The CDR3 DNA follows: TGCGCCAGCAGCCATGGTAGGGACAGAGAGAACACTGAAGCTTTCTTT. This gives the protein CASSHGRDRENTEAFF.

The gene calls are TRBV2 and TRBJ2-2; the match to TRBD2 covers 8 bases. The CDR3 loop spans 15 amino acids. The germline gives CDR1 SNHLY, CDR2 FYNNEI. The trim removed 8 bases at V and 4 bases at J, leaving 9 bases unmatched. Here the CDR3 reads CASGGLAVGTGELFF. Written as DNA, the CDR3 is TGTGCCAGCGGTGGACTAGCAGTCGGCACCGGGGAGCTGTTTTTT.

The CDR3: CASSLAGNYYEQYF. The CDR3, as DNA: TGCGCCAGCAGCTTGGCAGGGAATTACTACGAGCAGTACTTC. The V and J genes are TRBV5-1 and TRBJ2-7; TRBD1 is a possible D gene (5 bases). This CDR3 is built from 14 residues. Trimming left V 0 bases short and J 3 bases short, with 10 bases between. Germline CDR1 is SGHRS and CDR2 is YFSETQ.

The chain is built from TRBV9 and TRBJ2-2; tentative D call: TRBD1 (6 bases). This CDR3 is built from 14 residues. The germline V and J ends were trimmed by 4 bases and 8 bases, with 15 bases remaining between them. Germline lookup yields CDR1 SGDLS and CDR2 YYNGEE. CDR3 in amino acids: CASSLQTGVGELFF. The CDR3 region has the DNA TGTGCCAGCAGCCTACAGACAGGAGTTGGGGAGCTGTTTTTT.

The chain couples TRBV7-2 to TRBJ2-7; 11 nucleotides align to TRBD2. The CDR3 is 17 amino acids. V lost 5 bases to trimming and J lost 0 bases; unmatched junction nucleotides: 9. Germline loops: CDR1 SGHTA, CDR2 FQGNSA. The CDR3: CASSLRLAGHPSYEQYF. The CDR3 DNA reads as TGTGCCAGCAGCCTCCGACTAGCGGGGCATCCCTCCTACGAGCAGTACTTC. Full variable domain (remainder filled in from reference TRBV7-2 and TRBJ2-7): GAGVSQSPSNKVTEKGKDVELRCDPISGHTALYWYRQSLGQGLEFLIYFQGNSAPDKSGLPSDRFSAERTGGSVSTLTIQRTQQEDSAVYLCASSLRLAGHPSYEQYFGPGTRLTVT.

The rearrangement uses TRBV27 and TRBJ2-3; TRBD2 is a possible D gene (8 bases). Trimming pared 9 bases from V and 6 bases from J, leaving 19 bases between. CDR1 is MNHEY and CDR2 is SMNVEV in the germline V gene (reference sequence). The CDR3 length is 14 residues. The CDR3 loop reads CASGRGGGRDTQYF. Here the CDR3 DNA reads TGTGCCAGTGGGCGAGGGGGCGGGAGGGATACGCAGTATTTT.

This clone is a singleton in its sample. The chain recombines TRBV6-1 with TRBJ1-5, with 7 bases identical to TRBD1. The ends lost 3 bases at V and 6 bases at J; junction bases unmatched: 5. From germline, CDR1 is MNHNS and CDR2 SASEGT. The CDR3 has 14 residues. The CDR3 coding sequence is TGTGCCAGCAGTGAGCTAAGACAGGGTCAGCCCCAGCATTTT. The encoded protein is CASSELRQGQPQHF.

This clone occurred once. The sample has other DNA sequences that encode this CDR3 too. V and J are TRBV5-1 and TRBJ2-5, with a weak D call TRBD1 (5 bases). The CDR3 spans 13 residues. The V gene's germline CDR1 is SGHRS and CDR2 YFSETQ. V was pared by 5 bases and J by 5 bases, with 13 bases between. The CDR3 DNA follows: TGCGCCAGCAGTAGTAGGGGTGGGGAGACCCAGTACTTC. Protein sequence: CASSSRGGETQYF.

V is TRBV6-5 and J is TRBJ1-2, with 7 bases fitting TRBD1. The CDR3 sequence is 15 residues long. Per germline, CDR1 MNHEY and CDR2 SVGAGI. Germline trimming cut 2 bases from V and 3 bases from J; bases unmatched to any gene: 6. DNA for the CDR3: TGTGCCAGCAGTTACGAGGGACAGTGGGACTATGGCTACACCTTC. Translating it yields CASSYEGQWDYGYTF.

In its sample, this clone was seen once. Other DNA sequences in the same sample also yield this CDR3. V is TRBV15 and J is TRBJ2-7; D may be TRBD1 (6 bases). This CDR3 contains 14 residues. Looked up from germline, CDR1 is LNHNV and CDR2 is YYDKDF (reference sequence). The ends were cut back, 0 bases at V and 5 bases at J, with 11 bases in the middle. CDR3 nucleotide sequence: TGTGCCACCAGCAGAGATGTCAGGGGCGACGAGCAGTACTTC. Translated: CATSRDVRGDEQYF.

The chain links TRBV11-3 to TRBJ2-1; 13 nucleotides line up with TRBD2. Trimming cost V 3 bases and J 4 bases; bases outside gene matches: 9. Germline loops: CDR1 SGHNT, CDR2 YENEEA. This CDR3 is built from 18 residues. CDR3 amino acids: CASSLSGLAGARYNEQFF. The DNA of the CDR3 is TGTGCCAGCAGCTTGTCCGGACTAGCGGGAGCTCGTTACAATGAGCAGTTCTTC. The full variable domain, in which reference TRBV11-3 and TRBJ2-1 provide the parts outside the CDR3, is EAGVVQSPRYKIIEKKQPVAFWCNPISGHNTLYWYLQNLGQGPELLIRYENEEAVDDSQLPKDRFSAERLKGVDSTLKIQPAELGDSAVYLCASSLSGLAGARYNEQFFGPGTRLTVL.

The V gene is TRBV5-1, the J gene TRBJ2-5; a weak D match, TRBD2 (7 bases). The V end lost 0 bases, the J end lost 4 bases, and 16 bases lay between the germline ends. Germline values: CDR1 SGHRS, CDR2 YFSETQ. The CDR3 is 16 amino acids. The CDR3 nucleotides are TGCGCCAGCAGCTTGGAACCGCCGGGGGGCGGAGAGACCCAGTACTTC. It encodes CASSLEPPGGGETQYF.

With regard to this clone: Other DNA sequences within the sample encode an identical CDR3. The genes are TRBV7-9 and TRBJ2-5; 7 nucleotides line up with TRBD2. The V gene end was trimmed by 0 bases and the J gene end by 4 bases; junction bases not matched to a gene: 2. CDR1 is SEHNR, CDR2 FQNEAQ, per germline (reference sequence). The CDR3 spans 14 residues. The CDR3 sequence is CASSLAGRGETQYF. CDR3 sequence (DNA): TGTGCCAGCAGCTTAGCGGGGAGGGGAGAGACCCAGTACTTC. Variable domain in full (rest from reference TRBV7-9 and TRBJ2-5): DTGVSQNPRHKITKRGQNVTFRCDPISEHNRLYWYRQTLGQGPEFLTYFQNEAQLEKSRLLSDRFSAERPKGSFSTLEIQRTEQGDSAMYLCASSLAGRGETQYFGPGTRLLVL.

This chain links TRBV4-2 with TRBJ2-2; 9 positions match TRBD1. The CDR3 length is 16 residues. With 1 base clipped from V and 1 base from J, the junction kept 1 base outside the gene matches. The germline V gene encodes CDR1 LGHNA and CDR2 YNFKEQ. CDR3 residues: CASSQVGQGNTGELFF. CDR3 nucleotide sequence: TGTGCCAGCAGCCAAGTGGGACAGGGGAACACCGGGGAGCTGTTTTTT.

The chain links TRBV6-5 to TRBJ2-5; a weak D match, TRBD2 (6 bases). The V end was cut by 4 bases, the J end by 9 bases, with 15 bases between. The CDR3 length is 13 residues. CDR1 and CDR2 from the germline V gene are MNHEY and SVGAGI. CDR3 amino acids: CASSLGTSGAQYF. The DNA of the CDR3 is TGTGCCAGCAGTTTGGGGACCTCGGGGGCCCAGTACTTC.

The chain has TRBV6-6 and TRBJ2-2, with D tentatively TRBD1 (6 bases). The CDR3 runs to 15 residues. Trimming removed 6 bases at V and 1 base at J, with 12 bases between. Germline V lookup: CDR1 MNHNY, CDR2 SVGAGI (reference sequence). This CDR3 reads CASSPPQGNTGELFF. CDR3 DNA: TGTGCCAGCAGCCCCCCACAGGGGAACACCGGGGAGCTGTTTTTT.

This sequence joins TRBV5-8 and TRBJ1-5; D gene uncertain. There are 15 residues in the CDR3. Trimming cost V 6 bases and J 0 bases, with 13 bases left between them. Germline V gene lookup returns CDR1 SGHTS and CDR2 YDEGEE. The CDR3 region has the DNA TGTGCCAGCACCCTGGGAGAATATAGCAATCAGCCCCAGCATTTT. Translating it yields CASTLGEYSNQPQHF.

This clone turned up a few times. A junction boundary mismatches the germline segment, possibly from a read error. The chain recombines TRBV28 with TRBJ1-5; the D is unclear. CDR1 is MDHEN and CDR2 is SYDVKM in the germline V gene. This CDR3 region has 13 residues. CDR3 sequence reads: CATSPDSNQPQHF. CDR3 nucleotides: TGTGCCACCAGTCCCGATAGCAATCAGCCCCAGCATTTT.

This clone has just a few counts. The rearrangement links TRBV28 to TRBJ1-2; 11 nucleotides align to TRBD1. CDR1 is MDHEN and CDR2 is SYDVKM in the germline V gene. The CDR3 has 15 residues. V trimming: 6 bases; J trimming: 2 bases; junction bases outside the gene matches: 5. Here the CDR3 reads CASSLGTGGNYGYTF. The CDR3 coding sequence is TGTGCCAGCAGCCTCGGGACAGGGGGGAACTATGGCTACACCTTC.

The rearrangement joins TRBV6-1 to TRBJ2-5; 8 nucleotides match TRBD2. Germline loops: CDR1 MNHNS, CDR2 SASEGT. The CDR3 length is 14 residues. The J segment lost 4 bases and the V segment lost 6 bases, leaving 7 bases of the junction unmatched. CDR3 in amino acids: CASSGPGLGETQYF. The DNA of the CDR3 is TGTGCCAGCAGCGGTCCGGGACTAGGAGAGACCCAGTACTTC.